This T cell receptor (beta chain) was recorded in a study of a mutant IDH1 vaccine in newly diagnosed glioma. On the study more broadly: Earlier therapy was either radiotherapy, temozolomide, or both, and most got both. Study conclusions and caveats: A vaccine-induced immune response developed in 90% to 95% of the patients.

The assay was immunoSEQ multiplex PCR, and TCRdb's table has in-frame clones only and misses some. This sample has about 38,000 clones, with roughly 92% found just once. Specified time point: baseline, week 1 (first vaccination visit). Treatment specified: pre-vaccination baseline after standard-of-care therapy. A remark on this clone: Its antigen remains unidentified.

The trim removed 6 bases at V and 9 bases at J, leaving 8 bases unmatched. CDR1 SGHNT and CDR2 YYREEE come from the germline V gene (reference sequence). The CDR3 spans 12 residues. Specimen: PBMCs, collected from a glioma patient treated with radiotherapy, temozolomide or both. The chain combines TRBV5-4 with TRBJ2-7; 8 positions match TRBD1. This receptor was obtained from a man younger than 35 with glioma. The CDR3 coding sequence is TGTGCCAGCACCCTAGACAGGGGATTGCAGTACTTC. Protein product: CASTLDRGLQYF. Drawing the rest from reference TRBV5-4 and TRBJ2-7, the complete variable domain is ETGVTQSPTHLIKTRGQQVTLRCSSQSGHNTVSWYQQALGQGPQFIFQYYREEENGRGNFPPRFSGLQFPNYSSELNVNALELDDSALYLCASTLDRGLQYFGPGTRLTVT.